The T cell receptor (beta chain) under discussion was sequenced for a study of Tregs in tolerant kidney transplant recipients (dated by TCRdb to the late 2010s). In the study overall: Transplants used related donors with nonmyeloablative bone marrow transplantation; mixed chimerism was transient in the human trials. Before combined kidney and bone marrow transplantation, this study identified donor-specific regulatory T cells using TCRbeta sequencing and then followed those same cells after transplant. Points the paper makes about the study in general: Because the study included only a small number of patients, the results must be confirmed in larger populations and under other immunosuppression protocols. Biological reproducibility was not examined directly, but technical replication error appeared to be minimal. The most biologically relevant and donor-specific TCRbeta repertoire appeared to be identified by expanding Tregs with activated donor B cells. PCR primers changed over time for some patients, so nucleotide-level comparison across those patients' samples was not possible. Donor-specific Treg expansion was found to exceed global Treg expansion in tolerant patients, suggesting antigen-driven rather than nonspecific expansion.

The cysteine opens and the phenylalanine closes a CDR3 of 15 amino acids. The entry retains the CDR3 DNA only, 45 bases that are in frame from base 1. Reading the germline V gene gives CDR1 MDHEN and CDR2 SYDVKM. Between the V and J ends, shortened by 7 bases and 3 bases respectively, the junction contains 18 bases. Comment on this clone: This clone's antigen is unknown. No much larger clone exists at a distance of one base, and base qualities are not known.

Genomic DNA was extracted from sorted cells with the QIAGEN DNeasy Blood and Tissue Kit for TCRbeta CDR3 sequencing. High-throughput TCRbeta CDR3 sequencing was carried out commercially through immunoSEQ, with PCR amplification with bias correction and internal controls included. The paper's data handling went like this. Unique productive TCRbeta sequences were defined by CDR3 nucleotide sequence where primers matched, otherwise by CDR3 amino acid sequence with Vbeta and Jbeta genes. To correct sorting error, sequences shared between sorted populations at a frequency ratio of 2:1 or less were removed; the rest were assigned to the higher population. Donor-reactive sequences were defined as at least 5-fold expanded in CFSE-low cells versus unstimulated cells, with frequency of at least 0.01% in CFSE-low cells. Repertoire divergence was quantified by Jensen-Shannon divergence using the top 100 TCRbeta sequences ranked by frequency. When a sample had multiple sequencing runs, each run was corrected for sorting error separately and the runs were then pooled. TCRdb took over this immuneACCESS table, retaining in-frame rearrangements with V and J assigned. Such tables are incomplete; in checked studies, under half of the missing clones stem from an unresolved V gene, and the remainder is unexplained. V and J calls and clone size are those listed in that table; D and trimming were worked out from the DNA. The sample table lists fewer than 80,000 clones, roughly 89% of them with a count of one. Of the sample, approximately 0.36% is held by the ten largest clones.

The time point label, read with the paper, signifies: blood sample drawn before combined kidney and bone marrow transplant. Unstimulated Tregs (CD4+CD25+CD127-), CD4+ non-Tregs (CD4+CD25-), CD4 and CD8 cells were FACS-sorted from thawed PBMCs. Several combined kidney and bone marrow transplant recipients from the ITN036ST trial were included as patients, and samples were available only from these trial subjects. Healthy control blood was processed to PBMCs with a Ficoll density gradient and then cryopreserved, whereas patient PBMCs were collected both before and after transplant. This sequence was found in a human donor who received a combined kidney and bone marrow transplant. This specimen was CD4+ T cells from blood, taken before the transplant. The rearranged segments are TRBV28 and TRBJ1-2; the D gene is not confidently resolved. The nucleotide sequence is given as TGTGCCAGCAATACGAGAAAAGACAAAGACTATGGCTACACCTTC. It encodes CASNTRKDKDYGYTF.